Listed here are 3 T cell receptor beta chains from one sample, sequenced in a study of blood T cell repertoires in COVID-19. Assay used: immunoSEQ multiplex PCR; TCRdb lists only in-frame clones, some missing. The repertoire includes under 90,000 clones, about 70% of them detected once, and less than 7.5% sits in the top ten. Sequenced input: peripheral blood. The receptors here all came from a man aged 45-65 years with active or convalescent COVID-19.

J is TRBJ2-3 and V is TRBV11-3; a weak D match, TRBD2 (5 bases). The CDR3 extends over 15 amino acids. The V gene lost 5 bases and the J gene lost 0 bases, with 12 bases spanning the gap. Germline loops: CDR1 SGHNT, CDR2 YENEEA. CDR3 in amino acids: CASSRGTSSTDTQYF. DNA for the CDR3: TGTGCCAGCAGCCGGGGAACTTCTAGCACAGATACGCAGTATTTT. The full variable domain, rest sourced from reference TRBV11-3 and TRBJ2-3, is EAGVVQSPRYKIIEKKQPVAFWCNPISGHNTLYWYLQNLGQGPELLIRYENEEAVDDSQLPKDRFSAERLKGVDSTLKIQPAELGDSAVYLCASSRGTSSTDTQYFGPGTRLTVL.

This clone is a singleton in its sample. The genes are TRBV25-1 and TRBJ2-5, with a tentative D call TRBD1 (5 bases). The germline V and J ends were trimmed by 0 bases and 0 bases, with 8 bases remaining between them. CDR3 length: 15 amino acids. From germline, CDR1 is MGHDK and CDR2 SYGVNS. The CDR3 loop reads CASSEYAGNQETQYF. The CDR3 DNA sequence: TGTGCCAGCAGTGAATATGCAGGGAACCAAGAGACCCAGTACTTC.

There are a few counts of this clone. The CDR3 region is CASSSGQGNTEAFF. The CDR3 DNA sequence: TGTGCCAGCAGCTCGGGACAGGGGAACACTGAAGCTTTCTTT. V is TRBV11-3 and J is TRBJ1-1; 9 nucleotides agree with TRBD1. CDR1 and CDR2 (germline): SGHNT, YENEEA. The CDR3 has 14 amino acids. With V trimmed by 4 bases and J by 1 base, 1 base remained unmatched.